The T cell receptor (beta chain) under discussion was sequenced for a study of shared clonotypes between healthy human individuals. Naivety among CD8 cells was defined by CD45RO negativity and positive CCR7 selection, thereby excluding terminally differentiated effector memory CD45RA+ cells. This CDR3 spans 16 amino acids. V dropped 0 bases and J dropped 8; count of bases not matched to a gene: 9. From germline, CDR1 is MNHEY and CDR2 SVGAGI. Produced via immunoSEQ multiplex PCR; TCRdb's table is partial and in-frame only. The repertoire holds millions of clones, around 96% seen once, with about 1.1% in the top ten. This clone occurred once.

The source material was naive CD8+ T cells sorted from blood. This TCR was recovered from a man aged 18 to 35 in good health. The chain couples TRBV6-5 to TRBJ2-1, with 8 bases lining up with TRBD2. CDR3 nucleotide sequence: TGTGCCAGCAGTTACTCCTCCGGGACTAGGATGCATGAGCAGTTCTTC. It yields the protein CASSYSSGTRMHEQFF.